This TCR beta chain was obtained from a study of shared clonotypes between healthy human individuals. After removal of 5 bases from V and 2 bases from J, the junction contained 8 bases not matched to a gene. This CDR3 spans 15 amino acids. CDR1 is SGHRS and CDR2 is YFSETQ in the germline V gene. Data came from immunoSEQ multiplex PCR; TCRdb stores just in-frame clones and leaves some out. The sample holds 1 million to 1.2 million clones, about 80% seen once. This clone was picked up a small number of times. This sequence joins TRBV5-1 and TRBJ2-3; 7 bases map to TRBD2. The material sequenced was memory CD4+ T cells from PBMCs. Subset described: CD45RA-negative fraction. This sequence was found in a man between 18 and 35 years old in good health. Some clones in this sample may be carry-over from other donors' samples. The chain's CDR3 is CASRIGTNPTDTQYF. The CDR3 nucleotides are TGCGCCAGCAGAATCGGGACTAACCCCACAGATACGCAGTATTTT.